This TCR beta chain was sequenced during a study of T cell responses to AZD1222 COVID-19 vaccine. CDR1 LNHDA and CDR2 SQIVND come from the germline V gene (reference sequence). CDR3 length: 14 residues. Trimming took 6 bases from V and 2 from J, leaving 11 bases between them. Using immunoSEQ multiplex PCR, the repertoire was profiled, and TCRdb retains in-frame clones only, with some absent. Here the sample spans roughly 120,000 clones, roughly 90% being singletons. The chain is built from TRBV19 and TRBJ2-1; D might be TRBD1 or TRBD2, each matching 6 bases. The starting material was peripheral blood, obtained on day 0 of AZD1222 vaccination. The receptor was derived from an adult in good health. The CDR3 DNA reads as TGTGCCAGTAGGGCAGGGGAGGCCTACAATGAGCAGTTCTTC. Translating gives CASRAGEAYNEQFF.